This T cell receptor (beta chain) was sequenced during a study of blood T cells in healthy people across ages. Study results and caveats: Diversity estimates drawn from one million T cells were deemed underestimates.

It was with a sample-barcoded 5' primer and a J-beta primer mix that a second PCR of roughly 7 to 12 cycles was run. Unique molecular identifiers of 12 random nucleotides labeled each cDNA. TCRdb redid the calling of the 5' RACE reads with MiXCR, one entry per CDR3 protein. Seen here are some 1.1 million distinct CDR3 sequences, around two fifths observed once, and the top ten hold around 12%. This CDR3 has 15 residues. After removal of 0 bases from V and 8 bases from J, the junction contained 8 bases not matched to a gene. Per the germline V gene, CDR1 is MNHNS and CDR2 is SASEGT. A remark on this clonotype: Its antigen is currently unknown.

The V call is TRBV6-1, the J call TRBJ1-2, with 8 bases that match TRBD1. Source material: blood. The sequence came from a man younger than 30 in good health. The CDR3 sequence: CASSEANMDREGYTF. The DNA of the CDR3 is TGTGCCAGCAGTGAAGCGAATATGGACAGGGAAGGCTACACCTTC.